This entry is about one TCR beta chain. Its antigen specificity is not known. No much larger clone exists at a distance of one base, and base qualities are not known. Participants in the prospective study were enrolled through a virtual design, were aged about 18 to 100 years, and lived in roughly 24 United States geographic areas. To assign participants to cohorts, the prospective study relied on clinical history that participants themselves reported in a screening survey and a study questionnaire. Mobile phlebotomists in the prospective study collected whole blood, serum and a nasopharyngeal or oropharyngeal swab from every participant. Prospective study participants could optionally give additional blood draws and questionnaires over a roughly 2-month period. Blood samples from the prospective study were shipped frozen or at room temperature prior to DNA extraction. The immunoSEQ Assay, a bias-controlled multiplex PCR, was used to amplify TCRbeta CDR3 regions from genomic DNA. For the original study's pipeline: The number of nucleated cells in each sample was estimated by amplification of reference gene primers within the assay. To quantify the absolute abundance of each unique TCRbeta CDR3 rearrangement, sequence reads were collapsed and filtered. For each sample, productive Simpson clonality was calculated as the square root of Simpson's diversity index across productive rearrangements. The table was pulled from immuneACCESS by TCRdb, which kept in-frame rearrangements only. Such tables lose some clones; where checked, under half of the loss comes from unresolved V genes, and the rest has no known cause. V and J calls and clone size are copied from that table; D and trimming were computed from the DNA. Counted in this sample were under 200,000 clones; 82% of them appeared once. The ten top clones hold about 5% of the sample.

The sample belongs to a study of blood T cell repertoires in COVID-19 (dated by TCRdb to about 2020). Turning to the overall study: Samples from collaborators originated in the United States, Italy and Spain and spanned both the acute and convalescent phases of COVID-19. The prospective study material was composed of cDNA or gDNA derived from T cells, B-cell-depleted T cells, or PBMCs. Subjects who had been exposed to COVID-19, were actively infected with it, or had recovered from it provided the deeply sampled blood TCRbeta repertoires that made up the dataset. The repertoires were released in a freely available public database intended as a resource for research on the immune response to SARS-CoV-2. The samples were drawn from two sources: the first 160 participants of the ongoing ImmuneRACE study, and 950 to 1,500 subjects contributed by 6 global collaborators. A de-identified subject ID, COVID-19 status, age in years and sex were almost always included in the sample metadata. HLA class I and class II types, where available, came from metadata supplied by the sample provider rather than from assay-based typing. Paper-wide results and their limitations: The quantity of clinical and demographic metadata differed by source and by participant and was supplied without curation.

The CDR3 holds 17 amino acids from the cysteine to the phenylalanine. Only CDR3 DNA remains: 51 bases, in frame from the first base. Taken from the germline V gene, the CDR1 and CDR2 loops are MNHNS and SASEGT. Trimming at the junction amounts to 2 bases on V and 5 bases on J, and the germline ends lie 16 bases apart. This TCR was sampled from a woman in her sixties or seventies with acute COVID-19. The chain is made from TRBV6-1 and TRBJ1-6; no D gene can be assigned with confidence. The specimen was PBMCs or T cells enriched from blood (not recorded which). This receptor has the CDR3 CASSEIGIVRDNSPLHF. In nucleotide form, the sequence is TGTGCCAGCAGTGAAATCGGGATAGTGCGGGATAATTCACCCCTCCACTTT.